Below are 27 T cell receptor beta chains sequenced from a single sample in a study of blood T cell repertoires in COVID-19. Data came from immunoSEQ multiplex PCR; TCRdb stores just in-frame clones and leaves some out. The sample lists 150,000 to 200,000 clones, approximately 89% seen once, with 2% to 2.5% in the top ten. Material: PBMCs or T cells enriched from blood (not recorded which). The source of these receptors is a woman in her thirties or forties with acute COVID-19.

This clone has a handful of counts. The chain joins TRBV7-3 to TRBJ2-2; 10 bases are a match to TRBD2. The CDR3 length is 17 residues. The V gene's germline CDR1 is SGHTA and CDR2 FQGTGA. Germline trimming cut 5 bases from V and 4 bases from J; bases unmatched to any gene: 10. The CDR3, as DNA: TGTGCCAGCAGCCCAAGCGGCCTAGCGGGGGTCACCGGGGAGCTGTTTTTT. Protein product: CASSPSGLAGVTGELFF.

The chain employs TRBV7-2 and TRBJ1-2; 9 positions agree with TRBD1. The V gene end was trimmed by 4 bases and the J gene end by 4 bases; junction bases not matched to a gene: 4. This CDR3 contains 14 residues. Germline CDR1 reads SGHTA; CDR2 reads FQGNSA. Here the CDR3 DNA reads TGTGCCAGCAGCTCAGACAGGGGGGGCTATGGCTACACCTTC. Translated, it gives CASSSDRGGYGYTF.

This chain joins TRBV7-8 and TRBJ2-1; TRBD1 aligns across 8 bases. V shed 3 bases and J 4 bases; nucleotides not matched to a gene: 5. Germline assignment: CDR1 SGHVS and CDR2 FQNEAQ. The CDR3 covers 15 residues. CDR3 sequence reads: CASSLGRGLYNEQFF. As DNA, the CDR3 is TGTGCCAGCAGCTTGGGCAGGGGGCTTTACAATGAGCAGTTCTTC.

The chain recombines TRBV5-6 with TRBJ1-4; possibly TRBD1 for D (6 bases). The length of the CDR3 is 15 residues. The V gene lost 0 bases and the J gene lost 4 bases, with 10 bases spanning the gap. The germline V gene has CDR1 SGHDT and CDR2 YYEEEE. CDR3 sequence: CASSLGDRFNEKLFF. CDR3 sequence (DNA): TGTGCCAGCAGCTTGGGCGACAGGTTTAATGAAAAACTGTTTTTT.

The chain couples TRBV7-2 to TRBJ1-5; no reliable D call. CDR1 is SGHTA, CDR2 FQGNSA, per germline. V gave up 2 bases and J gave up 2 bases, with 10 bases separating them. The CDR3 length is 15 residues. The CDR3 DNA sequence: TGTGCCAGCAGCTTATTCCCGACTGGCAATCAGCCCCAGCATTTT. It yields the protein CASSLFPTGNQPQHF.

The V call is TRBV19, the J call TRBJ2-6; D is uncertain. Germline assignment: CDR1 LNHDA and CDR2 SQIVND (reference sequence). CDR3 size: 18 residues. V lost 5 bases and J lost 0, with 17 bases in between. For the CDR3, the DNA is TGTGCCAGTAGTCCCCTCCGGAGCCCCCCCTCTGGGGCCAACGTCCTGACTTTC. Its protein product is CASSPLRSPPSGANVLTF.

This chain connects TRBV2 to TRBJ2-7, with no clear D. Germline CDR1 SNHLY, CDR2 FYNNEI. The CDR3 extends over 10 amino acids. Trimming stripped 7 bases from V and 6 bases from J, with 7 bases between. CDR3 in DNA: TGTGCCAGCAAGCTAGTCGAGCAGTACTTC. Amino acid sequence: CASKLVEQYF.

This clone appeared once. The DNA is left out, because the CDR3 cannot be placed on it with certainty; the CDR3 is given as TCRdb lists it. The CDR3 sequence is CASSFGPGANQPQHF. The rearrangement joins TRBV5-1 to TRBJ1-5; TRBD1, the table's D call, lacks a check against the DNA. From its first to its last residue, the CDR3 has 15 amino acids. Germline CDR1 SGHRS, CDR2 YFSETQ.

The V gene is TRBV25-1, the J gene TRBJ2-3; tentative D call: TRBD2 (7 bases). The CDR3 consists of 15 residues. V lost 2 bases, J lost 5 bases, and 14 bases lay in between. Germline V gene lookup returns CDR1 MGHDK and CDR2 SYGVNS. The chain's CDR3 is CASSEMGGLLDTQYF. CDR3 in DNA: TGTGCCAGCAGTGAAATGGGGGGGCTGCTAGATACGCAGTATTTT. The full variable domain, rest sourced from reference TRBV25-1 and TRBJ2-3, is EADIYQTPRYLVIGTGKKITLECSQTMGHDKMYWYQQDPGMELHLIHYSYGVNSTEKGDLSSESTVSRIRTEHFPLTLESARPSHTSQYLCASSEMGGLLDTQYFGPGTRLTVL.

V gene TRBV12-3 or TRBV12-4 combines with J gene TRBJ2-7; unclear D gene. The CDR3 has 12 amino acids. The V end lost 6 bases, the J end lost 3 bases, and 9 bases lay between the germline ends. The CDR3 DNA follows: TGTGCCAGCAGCCCTGACAACTACGAGCAGTACTTC. It codes for CASSPDNYEQYF.

V usage is TRBV12-5 and J usage is TRBJ1-1; no definite D call. The CDR3 sequence is 15 residues long. V dropped 0 bases and J dropped 1 base, with 9 bases sitting between them. The germline V gene has CDR1 LGHNT and CDR2 FRNRAP. The CDR3 region is CASGLVGRSNTEAFF. As DNA, the CDR3 is TGTGCTAGTGGTTTGGTAGGCAGGTCGAACACTGAAGCTTTCTTT.

The chain recombines TRBV21-1 with TRBJ2-6; the D call of TRBD1 is as the table states it, not checked on the DNA. TRBV21-1 corresponds to a pseudogene. The CDR3 spans 19 residues. The CDR3 loop is CASSNAGKAIDSGANVLTF. CDR3 nucleotide sequence: TGTGCCAGCAGCAATGCAGGCAAGGCGATAGATTCTGGGGCCAACGTCCTGACTTTC.

The chain carries TRBV27 and TRBJ2-2, with a weak D call TRBD1 (6 bases). The CDR3 loop spans 15 amino acids. Deletions cut 6 bases from V and 1 base from J, with 12 bases between. Germline V CDR1 and CDR2: MNHEY, SMNVEV (reference sequence). The CDR3 sequence: CASRETGQNTGELFF. The CDR3 nucleotides read TGTGCCAGCAGGGAGACAGGCCAGAACACCGGGGAGCTGTTTTTT.

The rearrangement joins TRBV20-1 to TRBJ2-3, with 7 bases identical to TRBD2. Germline V gene data show CDR1 as DFQATT and CDR2 as SNEGSKA (reference sequence). V shed 3 bases, J shed 2 bases, and the junction held 8 bases outside the gene matches. The CDR3 consists of 15 residues. This chain's CDR3 is CSASVASGYTDTQYF. The CDR3 DNA reads as TGCAGTGCTAGTGTGGCTAGCGGATACACAGATACGCAGTATTTT.

This clone has a single count. The chain links TRBV4-2 to TRBJ2-3, with 12 bases that match TRBD2. The CDR3 is 18 residues long. Trimming at V came to 5 bases and at J to 4 bases, leaving 13 bases not matched to a gene. Germline V CDR1 and CDR2: LGHNA, YNFKEQ. Written as DNA, the CDR3 is TGTGCCAGCAGCACCTCCACGGGACTAGCGGGCCGGGCAGATACGCAGTATTTT. This codes for CASSTSTGLAGRADTQYF.

This chain joins TRBV27 and TRBJ2-7; 8 bases line up with TRBD2. CDR3 length equals 13 residues. The germline CDR1 and CDR2 sequences are MNHEY and SMNVEV (reference sequence). Trimming cost V 8 bases and J 0 bases; bases outside gene matches: 3. CDR3 amino acids: CASRGGSSYEQYF. The CDR3 coding sequence is TGTGCCAGCCGGGGGGGGAGCTCCTACGAGCAGTACTTC.

The sample holds one count of this clone. This chain connects TRBV3-1 (or the pseudogene TRBV3-2) to TRBJ2-1; 7 nucleotides match TRBD2. CDR1 and CDR2 from the germline V gene are LGHDT and YNNKEL (reference sequence). Trimming took 4 bases from V and 6 from J; bases not matched to a gene: 3. This CDR3 is built from 13 residues. The CDR3 coding sequence is TGTGCCAGCAGCCTGACTAGCCCCAATGAGCAGTTCTTC. It is translated as CASSLTSPNEQFF.

This clone showed up just once. The V gene is TRBV7-2, the J gene TRBJ2-7; D remains unclear. Germline V CDR1 and CDR2: SGHTA, FQGNSA. This CDR3 is built from 14 residues. The germline V and J ends were trimmed by 1 base and 4 bases, with 11 bases remaining between them. The DNA for the CDR3 is TGTGCCAGCAGCTTAGGACGATGGGCTTACGAGCAGTACTTC. Translating gives CASSLGRWAYEQYF.

The CDR3 region is CASSGKGAHTEAFF. CDR3 coding DNA: TGTGCCAGCAGCGGAAAGGGGGCTCACACTGAAGCTTTCTTT. This sequence joins TRBV9 and TRBJ1-1, with TRBD1 matching over 7 bases. The CDR3 totals 14 residues. V was clipped by 3 bases and J by 3 bases; unmatched bases: 5. Germline CDR1 SGDLS, CDR2 YYNGEE.

The chain links TRBV6-6 to TRBJ2-3, with 8 bases fitting TRBD2. Germline CDR1 is MNHNY and CDR2 is SVGAGI (reference sequence). V lost 3 bases, J lost 0 bases, and 5 bases stayed unmatched. This CDR3 spans 16 amino acids. The CDR3 sequence is CASSYPPSGSTDTQYF. CDR3 in DNA: TGTGCCAGCAGTTATCCCCCTAGCGGGAGCACAGATACGCAGTATTTT.

The rearrangement links TRBV5-4 to TRBJ1-4; 9 bases are a match to TRBD1. Germline V gives CDR1 SGHNT, CDR2 YYREEE (reference sequence). The ends lost 4 bases at V and 8 bases at J; junction bases unmatched: 9. The CDR3 contains 15 residues. The CDR3 loop reads CASSDRGALTEKLFF. As DNA, the CDR3 is TGTGCCAGCAGCGACAGGGGGGCACTGACGGAAAAACTGTTTTTT.

The rearrangement uses TRBV5-1 and TRBJ2-3; TRBD2 aligns across 15 bases. Germline assignment: CDR1 SGHRS and CDR2 YFSETQ. CDR3 length: 16 residues. V lost 7 bases and J lost 1; bases outside the gene matches: 4. The CDR3 sequence is CASGLAGGPGTDTQYF. For the CDR3, the DNA is TGCGCCAGCGGACTAGCGGGGGGGCCGGGCACAGATACGCAGTATTTT.

This chain links TRBV7-9 with TRBJ2-1; D unclear. The germline V gene has CDR1 SEHNR and CDR2 FQNEAQ (reference sequence). This CDR3 contains 11 residues. The V gene lost 5 bases and the J gene lost 3 bases, with 2 bases spanning the gap. The CDR3 DNA reads TGTGCCAGCAGCCGCTACAATGAGCAGTTCTTC. Its translation: CASSRYNEQFF.

This clone was seen a single time. The chain couples TRBV9 to TRBJ1-2; 8 nucleotides agree with TRBD1. The junction had 12 bases not matched to a gene; V was cut back by 0 bases and J by 8 bases. Per the germline V gene, CDR1 is SGDLS and CDR2 is YYNGEE. This CDR3 spans 16 amino acids. Here the CDR3 DNA reads TGTGCCAGCAGCGTAGTGGCAGGGGGCAGACTTAGCGGCTACACCTTC. It specifies CASSVVAGGRLSGYTF.

This clone was seen a handful of times. V and J are TRBV18 and TRBJ1-1; D remains ambiguous. Trimming took 6 bases from V and 5 from J, leaving 7 bases between them. The CDR3 covers 11 residues. The germline V gene has CDR1 KGHSH and CDR2 LQKENI. CDR3 in amino acids: CASSSETEAFF. The CDR3 DNA follows: TGTGCCAGCTCCTCCGAGACTGAAGCTTTCTTT.

The table lists this clone with a few counts. The J gene is TRBJ2-1, the V gene TRBV9, with D unclear. With 0 bases removed from V and 0 bases from J, the gap between germline ends came to 7 bases. The CDR3 spans 15 residues. Per the germline V gene, CDR1 is SGDLS and CDR2 is YYNGEE. The CDR3 is CASSVAGFSYNEQFF. CDR3 DNA sequence: TGTGCCAGCAGCGTAGCCGGTTTCTCCTACAATGAGCAGTTCTTC.

This chain uses TRBV19 with TRBJ1-5; TRBD1 agrees at 7 bases. Germline values: CDR1 LNHDA, CDR2 SQIVND (reference sequence). The CDR3 contains 15 residues. Unmatched junction bases numbered 13, after V lost 7 bases and J lost 7 bases. The CDR3 DNA sequence: TGTGCCAGTACCCCGAGGGGGCAGGAAAGACAGCCCCAGCATTTT. It specifies CASTPRGQERQPQHF.